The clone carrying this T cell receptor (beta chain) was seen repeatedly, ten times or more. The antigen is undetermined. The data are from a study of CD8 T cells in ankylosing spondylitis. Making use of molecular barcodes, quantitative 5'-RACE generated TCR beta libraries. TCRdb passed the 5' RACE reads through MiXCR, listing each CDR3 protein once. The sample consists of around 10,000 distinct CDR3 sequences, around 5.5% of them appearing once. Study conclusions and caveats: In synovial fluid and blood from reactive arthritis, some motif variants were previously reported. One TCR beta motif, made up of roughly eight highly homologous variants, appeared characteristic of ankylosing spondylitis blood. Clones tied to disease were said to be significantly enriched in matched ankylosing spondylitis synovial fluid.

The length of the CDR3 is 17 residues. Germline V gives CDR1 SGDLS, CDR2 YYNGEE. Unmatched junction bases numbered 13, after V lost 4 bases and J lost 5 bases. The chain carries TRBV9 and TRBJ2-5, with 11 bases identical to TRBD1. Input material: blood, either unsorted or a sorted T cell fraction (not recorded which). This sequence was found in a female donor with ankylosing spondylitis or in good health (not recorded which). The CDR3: CASSHTQGQGAGETQYF. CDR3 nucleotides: TGTGCCAGCAGCCATACCCAAGGACAGGGGGCAGGGGAGACCCAGTACTTC.